This T cell receptor (beta chain) was documented in a study of breast tumors, draining lymph nodes, adjacent tissues. The CDR3 covers 14 residues. Trimming cost V 4 bases and J 6 bases, with 13 bases left between them. CDR1 is SGHAT and CDR2 is FQNNGV in the germline V gene. Study-wide points: Data only fit, rather than demonstrated, lymph node origin of most tumor T cells.

Axillary draining lymph nodes of breast cancer patients supplied the node samples. A single record per CDR3 protein comes from TCRdb applying MiXCR to the multiplex PCR reads. Of about 200,000 distinct CDR3 sequences listed, less than 40% are singletons. In this sample, this clonotype turned up many times. The target antigen is unknown. This TCR was sampled from a female donor with breast cancer. Some clones in this sample may be carry-over from other donors' samples. The sample was axillary lymph node tissue. The genes are TRBV11-2 and TRBJ2-1, with D maybe TRBD2 (6 bases). CDR3 region: CASSSRLVGNEQFF. In DNA form, the CDR3 reads TGTGCCAGCAGCTCACGACTAGTTGGCAATGAGCAGTTCTTC.